The 4 T cell receptor beta chains presented below share a single source sample, sequenced in a study of control samples from healthy donors and cancer patients (dated by TCRdb to 2020 to 2022). Libraries were constructed by the immunoSEQ multiplex PCR assay. TCRdb limited this immuneACCESS table to in-frame rearrangements with V and J called. A share of clones is missing; checked studies link under half to unresolved V genes, and the rest is unexplained. The table for this sample lists 150,000 to 200,000 clones; about 87% of them were counted only once. The ten largest clones take up approximately 12% of the sample. The source material was blood. The receptor source for this set is a man aged 25-40 years in good health.

The chain carries TRBV7-9 and TRBJ1-5; D gene ambiguous. The CDR3 extends over 14 amino acids. Germline lookup yields CDR1 SEHNR and CDR2 FQNEAQ (reference sequence). V lost 1 base and J 6 bases, leaving 10 bases between the germline ends. Here the CDR3 reads CASSLGEGGQPQHF. The CDR3 coding sequence is TGTGCCAGCAGCTTAGGGGAGGGCGGTCAGCCCCAGCATTTT.

The chain combines TRBV7-2 with TRBJ2-1; D unclear. The V gene lost 0 bases and the J gene lost 8 bases, with 11 bases spanning the gap. The germline V gene encodes CDR1 SGHTA and CDR2 FQGNSA. The CDR3 sequence is 14 residues long. In DNA, the CDR3 is TGTGCCAGCAGCTTAGCCGGTAATTCGCATGAGCAGTTCTTC. Translating gives CASSLAGNSHEQFF.

The chain employs TRBV2 and TRBJ1-5; weak D call: TRBD1 (5 bases). The V end lost 8 bases, the J end lost 4 bases, and 9 bases lay between the germline ends. CDR1 and CDR2 from the germline V gene are SNHLY and FYNNEI. This CDR3 is 12 amino acids long. The CDR3: CASRDPNQPQHF. DNA for the CDR3: TGTGCCAGCCGGGACCCTAATCAGCCCCAGCATTTT. The full variable domain, rest sourced from reference TRBV2 and TRBJ1-5, is EPEVTQTPSHQVTQMGQEVILRCVPISNHLYFYWYRQILGQKVEFLVSFYNNEISEKSEIFDDQFSVERPDGSNFTLKIRSTKLEDSAMYFCASRDPNQPQHFGDGTRLSIL.

V gene TRBV7-8 combines with J gene TRBJ2-5; TRBD1 matches at 9 bases. V lost 4 bases, J lost 5 bases, and 11 bases stayed unmatched. Looked up from germline, CDR1 is SGHVS and CDR2 is FQNEAQ. CDR3 length: 16 residues. CDR3 residues: CASSSRTGDPLETQYF. The CDR3 DNA follows: TGTGCCAGCAGCTCGAGGACAGGGGACCCGCTGGAGACCCAGTACTTC.